The sequence of this T cell receptor (beta chain) was determined in a study of technical replicates of blood from several donors. Sequencing was performed with immunoSEQ multiplex PCR; in TCRdb, only in-frame clones are kept and a portion is missing. This repertoire shows some 80,000 clones, about 94% found once; its top ten account for around 0.37%. The CDR3 covers 11 residues. The germline V gene encodes CDR1 MNHNY and CDR2 SVGAGI (reference sequence). Trimming shortened V by 8 bases and J by 6 bases, and 8 bases separated the two germline ends. This receptor was identified in a human donor in good health. Sequencing input: T cells isolated from PBMCs. The J gene is TRBJ1-5, the V gene TRBV6-6; D is undetermined. CDR3: CASGGFQPQHF. The CDR3 DNA reads as TGTGCCAGCGGAGGGTTTCAGCCCCAGCATTTT.